This is a list of T cell receptor beta chains from one sample in a study of T-cell reconstitution after alpha-beta-depleted transplantation in children. TCRdb ran MiXCR on the PCR reads and lists one entry per CDR3 protein. This table has about 830,000 distinct CDR3 sequences, approximately 15% appearing once. The specimen was PBMCs, mostly from graft donor cells, collected 360 days after TCRalphabeta/CD19-depleted stem cell transplant. These receptor sequences come from a male patient between 10 and 17 years old who had a stem cell transplant for acute lymphoblastic leukemia, so the T cells may come from the graft donor. CDR3s include the opening cysteine and the closing phenylalanine or tryptophan.

J,V,CDR3
TRBJ2-3,TRBV7-3,CASSFRNSDTQYF
TRBJ2-7,TRBV29-1,CSVDSGGSYEQYF
TRBJ2-7,TRBV7-9,CASSLQPYEQYF
TRBJ2-3,TRBV5-1,CASSLVAGPPDTQYF
TRBJ2-3,TRBV5-1,CASSFRTSASTDTQYF
TRBJ2-7,TRBV18,CASSPHGKEQYF
TRBJ2-7,TRBV5-1,CASSREIAGPTYEQYF
TRBJ2-3,TRBV20-1,CSAVRDTDTQYF
TRBJ2-5,TRBV7-8,CASRWVEGHQETQYF
TRBJ1-2,TRBV7-9,CASTFILALYGYTF
TRBJ2-1,TRBV24-1,CATSDPRAGGYNEQFF
TRBJ2-7,TRBV9,CASSVSSGRSYEQYF
TRBJ2-7,TRBV4-1,CASSQGAYLDRLYEQYF
TRBJ2-5,TRBV7-3,CASSLKGQGPGETQYF
TRBJ2-4,TRBV12-3/TRBV12-4,CASSHRRDRPLNIQYF
TRBJ2-1,TRBV20-1,CSAISGNNEQFF
TRBJ2-3,TRBV4-2,CASRGGRSGQRGTDTQYF
TRBJ2-7,TRBV20-1,CSARQGGTTYEQYF
TRBJ2-1,TRBV19,CASRLSGTLSSYNEQFF
TRBJ2-3,TRBV4-1,CASSQGPAETADTQYF
TRBJ2-5,TRBV10-3,CAISARQETQYF
TRBJ2-4,TRBV19,CARNDRAAKNIQYF
TRBJ2-1,TRBV4-1,CASSQGTSGHNEQFF
TRBJ2-3,TRBV7-8,CASSLEQFTDTQYF
TRBJ1-2,TRBV9,CASSARQGRNGYTF
TRBJ1-5,TRBV6-1,CASSGRMSNQPQHF
TRBJ1-1,TRBV7-9,CASSSAPPEAFF
TRBJ2-3,TRBV5-6,CASIPPGSSTDTQYF
TRBJ2-5,TRBV5-1,CASSMRTDKETQYF
TRBJ2-5,TRBV29-1,CSVSQGLAGETQYF
TRBJ1-2,TRBV29-1,CSVEEGDSNYGYTF
TRBJ2-3,TRBV9,CASSEWDISTDTQYF
TRBJ2-5,TRBV5-1,CASRRTFQETQYF
TRBJ2-1,TRBV20-1,CSASRGLSSYNEQFF
TRBJ2-7,TRBV6-4,CASSLTSGSSEQYF
TRBJ2-7,TRBV6-5,CASSYGGTAAYEQYF
TRBJ2-1,TRBV7-3,CASSVPGLAGIHEQFF
TRBJ2-3,TRBV7-8,CASSVPGLTTDTQYF
TRBJ2-7,TRBV29-1,CSVVASMNSYEQYF
TRBJ2-7,TRBV12-5,CASGPGSSYEQYF
TRBJ2-5,TRBV7-8,CASSPGQEQTQYF
TRBJ2-7,TRBV7-6,CASTTLSSGSGQYF
TRBJ2-7,TRBV7-8,CASSLGNQLEGYEQYF
TRBJ2-7,TRBV12-3/TRBV12-4,CASSFFDSSYEQYF
TRBJ2-7,TRBV20-1,CSARDLYAPAGRLEQYF
TRBJ2-1,TRBV20-1,CSARGSEGVAYNEQFF
TRBJ2-1,TRBV11-3,CASSAQTSGRQQFF
TRBJ2-1,TRBV7-3,CASSTTRVLSYNEQFF
TRBJ2-1,TRBV7-2,CASSGSLGTPQFF
TRBJ2-7,TRBV5-1,CASSLRRTGKYYEQYF
TRBJ2-3,TRBV9,CASSASGSTDTQYF
TRBJ1-4,TRBV5-1,CASSWADRGATNEKLFF
TRBJ2-7,TRBV5-5,CASSFDPGQGGFSYEQYF
TRBJ2-6,TRBV29-1,CSAADTGADSGANVLTF